Sequencing of this T cell receptor beta chain was carried out in a study of blood T cell repertoires in COVID-19. Looking at the study overall: The United States, Italy and Spain supplied acute and convalescent COVID-19 samples. Sample material is recorded as cDNA or gDNA derived from T cells, B-cell-depleted T cells, or PBMCs.

TCRdb keeps only in-frame clones here, not all; method: immunoSEQ multiplex PCR. Seen here are 200,000 to 250,000 clones, more than 80% observed once, and the top ten hold over 6%. The germline V gene has CDR1 SNHLY and CDR2 FYNNEI. The CDR3 is 15 residues long. The V gene lost 8 bases and the J gene lost 3 bases, with 20 bases spanning the gap. This clonotype originated in a woman of 80 years or more with COVID-19, enrolled during active disease. The material sequenced was peripheral blood. The rearrangement uses TRBV2 and TRBJ2-7; the D gene is possibly TRBD1 (5 bases). CDR3 coding DNA: TGTGCCAGCCTCCCCACAACAGGCCTCAACTACGAGCAGTACTTC. It codes for CASLPTTGLNYEQYF. The full variable domain, rest sourced from reference TRBV2 and TRBJ2-7, is EPEVTQTPSHQVTQMGQEVILRCVPISNHLYFYWYRQILGQKVEFLVSFYNNEISEKSEIFDDQFSVERPDGSNFTLKIRSTKLEDSAMYFCASLPTTGLNYEQYFGPGTRLTVT.